A single T cell receptor (beta chain) is shown here with its context. The data originate from a study of control samples from healthy donors and cancer patients. Generated by immunoSEQ multiplex PCR, the TCRdb table keeps only in-frame clones and is missing some. The data contain under 450,000 clones, approximately 90% of them singletons. V lost 5 bases and J 8 bases, leaving 6 bases between the germline ends. Germline assignment: CDR1 SGHAT and CDR2 FQNNGV. CDR3 length: 10 residues. The source of this sequence is a man aged 40-49 years with head and neck cancer. Sequenced sample: PBMCs. The chain recombines TRBV11-2 with TRBJ1-1; D is ambiguous. In DNA, the CDR3 is TGTGCCAGCAGCGGGCCCGAAGCTTTCTTT. Translating it yields CASSGPEAFF.